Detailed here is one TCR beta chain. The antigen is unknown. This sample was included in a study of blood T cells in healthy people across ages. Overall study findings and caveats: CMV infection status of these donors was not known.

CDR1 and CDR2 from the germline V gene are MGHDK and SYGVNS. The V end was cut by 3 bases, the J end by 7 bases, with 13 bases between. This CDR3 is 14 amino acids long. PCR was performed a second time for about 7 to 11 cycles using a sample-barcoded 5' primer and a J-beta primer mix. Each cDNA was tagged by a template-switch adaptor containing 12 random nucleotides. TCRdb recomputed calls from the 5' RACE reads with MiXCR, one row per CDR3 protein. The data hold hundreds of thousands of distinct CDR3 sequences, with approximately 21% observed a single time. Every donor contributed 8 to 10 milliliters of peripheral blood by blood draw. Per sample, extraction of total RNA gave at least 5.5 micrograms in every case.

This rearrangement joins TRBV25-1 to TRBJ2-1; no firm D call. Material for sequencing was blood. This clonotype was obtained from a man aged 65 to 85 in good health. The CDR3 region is CASSDSKSGNEQFF. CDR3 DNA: TGTGCCAGCAGTGATTCAAAGTCCGGGAATGAGCAGTTCTTC.